Each of the 20 T cell receptor beta chains below was sequenced from the same sample in a study of CD4 T cell repertoires in COVID-19. These memory T cells were uncultured and sequenced directly after ex vivo isolation. The data were produced by immunoSEQ multiplex PCR, yet TCRdb's version contains in-frame clones alone and is incomplete. The sample contains 20,000 to 25,000 clones, 87% of which appear only once. This sample comprised central memory CD4+ T cells from blood, obtained before the COVID-19 pandemic. Receptors were obtained from a human donor who had COVID-19.

The genes are TRBV19 and TRBJ2-2; 8 bases align to TRBD1. Germline CDR1 is LNHDA and CDR2 is SQIVND (reference sequence). J lost 3 bases, V lost 5 bases, and 8 bases had no gene match. CDR3 length: 16 residues. Written as DNA, the CDR3 is TGTGCCAGTAGTGACCCGGGACAGGTATACACCGGGGAGCTGTTTTTT. Amino acid sequence: CASSDPGQVYTGELFF.

This clone was observed once. The chain uses TRBV6-5 and TRBJ2-5, with TRBD2 identical over 7 bases. The germline CDR1 and CDR2 sequences are MNHEY and SVGAGI. Trimming cost V 6 bases and J 1 base; bases outside gene matches: 2. This CDR3 has 13 residues. DNA for the CDR3: TGTGCCAGCAGCCCGGGGGGCCAAGAGACCCAGTACTTC. It translates to CASSPGGQETQYF.

The gene calls are TRBV4-2 and TRBJ1-5; D remains unclear. From germline, CDR1 is LGHNA and CDR2 YNFKEQ. Trimming removed 0 bases from V and 3 bases from J, with 6 bases in between. This CDR3 has 14 amino acids. This chain's CDR3 is CASSQDSVNQPQHF. CDR3 nucleotide sequence: TGTGCCAGCAGCCAAGACAGCGTCAATCAGCCCCAGCATTTT.

This chain joins TRBV10-3 and TRBJ2-3, with D maybe TRBD2 (5 bases). Germline lookup yields CDR1 ENHRY and CDR2 SYGVKD. V shed 2 bases and J shed 5 bases, with 17 bases lying between them. CDR3 length equals 16 residues. The CDR3 sequence is CAISEPAGVAQDTQYF. Here the CDR3 DNA reads TGTGCCATCAGTGAGCCCGCCGGGGTCGCACAAGATACGCAGTATTTT.

The CDR3 DNA follows: TGTGCCAGCTCACCCCGGCTAAGTGGGACTAGCGGCCTGTACAATGAGCAGTTCTTC. It encodes CASSPRLSGTSGLYNEQFF. The rearrangement uses TRBV18 and TRBJ2-1; 11 bases line up with TRBD2. Germline loops: CDR1 KGHSH, CDR2 LQKENI. The CDR3 is 19 amino acids. The junction had 14 bases not matched to a gene; V was cut back by 3 bases and J by 4 bases. Using reference TRBV18 and TRBJ2-1 for the parts outside the CDR3, the full variable domain is NAGVMQNPRHLVRRRGQEARLRCSPMKGHSHVYWYRQLPEEGLKFMVYLQKENIIDESGMPKERFSAEFPKEGPSILRIQQVVRGDSAAYFCASSPRLSGTSGLYNEQFFGPGTRLTVL.

This sequence joins TRBV18 and TRBJ2-5; TRBD1 matches at 9 bases. The end of the DNA aligns better with TRBJ2-7, so the J call may be wrong. Per germline, CDR1 KGHSH and CDR2 LQKENI. This CDR3 has 15 residues. The CDR3 DNA is TGTGCCAGCTCACCATCCGGGACAGGGACCTACGAGCAGTACTTC. It codes for CASSPSGTGTYEQYF.

The rearrangement joins TRBV6-1 to TRBJ2-7, with TRBD2 matching 13 bases. Germline loops: CDR1 MNHNS, CDR2 SASEGT. Germline trimming cut 6 bases from V and 1 base from J; bases unmatched to any gene: 3. This CDR3 spans 15 amino acids. The CDR3 protein is CASRSTSGGSYEQYF. Written as DNA, the CDR3 is TGTGCCAGCAGGTCGACTAGCGGGGGGTCCTACGAGCAGTACTTC.

The chain combines TRBV30 with TRBJ1-3, with a possible D match to TRBD1 (6 bases). CDR1 GTSNPN and CDR2 SVGIG come from the germline V gene (reference sequence). The CDR3 is 16 residues long. Between the trimmed V and J ends, which lost 0 bases and 2 bases, there was a span of 14 bases. The CDR3: CAWSVPSGAPGNTIYF. The CDR3 nucleotides read TGTGCCTGGAGTGTACCCTCAGGGGCCCCTGGAAACACCATATATTTT. Drawing the rest from reference TRBV30 and TRBJ1-3, the complete variable domain is SQTIHQWPATLVQPVGSPLSLECTVEGTSNPNLYWYRQAAGRGLQLLFYSVGIGQISSEVPQNLSASRPQDRQFILSSKKLLLSDSGFYLCAWSVPSGAPGNTIYFGEGSWLTVV.

V gene TRBV5-4 combines with J gene TRBJ2-5, with D possibly matching TRBD2 (5 bases). The CDR3 runs to 15 residues. CDR1 and CDR2 from the germline V gene are SGHNT and YYREEE (reference sequence). The germline V and J ends were trimmed by 3 bases and 5 bases, with 17 bases remaining between them. The CDR3 region has the DNA TGTGCCAGCAGCTCAGCGCCCCCGCGAGGGGAGACCCAGTACTTC. This sequence encodes CASSSAPPRGETQYF.

V and J are TRBV6-4 and TRBJ2-7, with 8 bases lining up with TRBD1. This CDR3 is built from 16 residues. Per germline, CDR1 MRHNA and CDR2 SNTAGT. The V segment lost 6 bases and the J segment 5 bases; nucleotides outside the gene matches: 15. CDR3 protein: CASRAPRDRSKDEQYF. Here the CDR3 DNA reads TGTGCCAGCAGAGCACCACGGGACAGGTCGAAGGACGAGCAGTACTTC.

The J gene is TRBJ2-7, the V gene TRBV27; D perhaps matches TRBD2 (6 bases). This CDR3 has 12 amino acids. V shed 7 bases and J shed 5 bases, with 12 bases lying between them. Germline V gene sequence: CDR1 MNHEY, CDR2 SMNVEV (reference sequence). The CDR3 region is CASMRGSHEQYF. CDR3 sequence (DNA): TGTGCCAGCATGCGGGGATCCCACGAGCAGTACTTC.

The genes are TRBV18 and TRBJ1-5; 9 nucleotides match TRBD1. Germline trimming cut 2 bases from V and 1 base from J; bases unmatched to any gene: 0. This CDR3 has 15 amino acids. Looked up from germline, CDR1 is KGHSH and CDR2 is LQKENI. The CDR3 coding sequence is TGTGCCAGCTCACCAGGGACAGGGAGCAATCAGCCCCAGCATTTT. This encodes CASSPGTGSNQPQHF. Together with reference TRBV18 and TRBJ1-5, the CDR3 gives the full variable domain: NAGVMQNPRHLVRRRGQEARLRCSPMKGHSHVYWYRQLPEEGLKFMVYLQKENIIDESGMPKERFSAEFPKEGPSILRIQQVVRGDSAAYFCASSPGTGSNQPQHFGDGTRLSIL.

V usage is TRBV9 and J usage is TRBJ2-1; 8 positions match TRBD1. Looked up from germline, CDR1 is SGDLS and CDR2 is YYNGEE. Trimming cost V 0 bases and J 0 bases; bases outside gene matches: 8. The CDR3 runs 18 residues. The CDR3 DNA is TGTGCCAGCAGCGTAGATTCAGGGGGCGGGATCTCCTACAATGAGCAGTTCTTC. It specifies CASSVDSGGGISYNEQFF.

This chain uses TRBV19 with TRBJ2-7; 13 bases align to TRBD2. The junction had 8 bases not matched to a gene; V was cut back by 4 bases and J by 5 bases. Germline CDR1 LNHDA, CDR2 SQIVND (reference sequence). The CDR3 runs 16 residues. CDR3 residues: CASSRTSGSSRNEQYF. The DNA for the CDR3 is TGTGCCAGTAGTAGGACTAGCGGGAGTTCGAGGAACGAGCAGTACTTC.

The chain joins TRBV19 to TRBJ1-5; 7 bases are a match to TRBD1. Germline assignment: CDR1 LNHDA and CDR2 SQIVND (reference sequence). V gave up 5 bases and J gave up 6 bases; unmatched junction bases: 7. The CDR3 covers 14 residues. The CDR3 coding sequence is TGTGCCAGTAGTGGGCAGGGGGGTGGTCAGCCCCAGCATTTT. This encodes CASSGQGGGQPQHF.

This clone appeared once. This chain joins TRBV7-9 and TRBJ2-5; weak D call: TRBD1 (6 bases). The CDR3 has 13 residues. The germline V gene has CDR1 SEHNR and CDR2 FQNEAQ (reference sequence). Trimming took off 8 bases at V and 5 bases at J, with 15 bases between the two ends. The chain's CDR3 is CASSRGSSETQYF. CDR3 DNA: TGTGCCAGCTCCAGGGGTTCGAGCGAGACCCAGTACTTC.

The V and J genes are TRBV6-6 and TRBJ2-5, with D hard to call. This CDR3 has 11 residues. CDR1 and CDR2 (germline): MNHNY, SVGAGI (reference sequence). Trimming took 2 bases from V and 5 from J, leaving 3 bases between them. The CDR3 DNA reads as TGTGCCAGCAGTTACGCGGAGACCCAGTACTTC. It encodes CASSYAETQYF.

The chain couples TRBV5-6 to TRBJ2-5; TRBD2 agrees at 7 bases. The CDR3 runs 12 residues. The V and J ends lost 2 bases and 11 bases, in that order; junction bases with no gene match: 6. Germline V gives CDR1 SGHDT, CDR2 YYEEEE. The CDR3 coding sequence is TGTGCCAGCAGCTTCCCTAGCGGAGAGCAGTACTTC. Amino acids: CASSFPSGEQYF.

The chain is built from TRBV28 and TRBJ2-3; 14 bases are a match to TRBD2. The CDR3 length is 16 residues. In germline, CDR1 is MDHEN, CDR2 SYDVKM. Trimming cost V 4 bases and J 1 base; bases outside gene matches: 1. The CDR3 coding sequence is TGTGCCAGCAGTTCGGGACTAGCGGGAGGCACAGATACGCAGTATTTT. It translates to CASSSGLAGGTDTQYF.

J is TRBJ1-3 and V is TRBV10-3; D not certain. This CDR3 spans 13 amino acids. V gave up 7 bases and J gave up 2 bases, with 9 bases separating them. Germline V lookup: CDR1 ENHRY, CDR2 SYGVKD. CDR3 sequence reads: CAITREAGNTIYF. In DNA form, the CDR3 reads TGTGCCATCACGAGGGAGGCTGGAAACACCATATATTTT.